The 17 T cell receptor beta chains listed next were all sequenced from one sample in a study of blood T cell repertoires in COVID-19 (dated by TCRdb to about 2020). The library was generated by the immunoSEQ multiplex PCR assay. TCRdb's version of the immuneACCESS table is confined to in-frame rearrangements and falls short of the full clone set. An unresolved V gene accounts for under half of the shortfall where checked; the remainder is of unknown origin. This sample holds 310,000 or so clones; around nine tenths were observed only once. Of the sample, 11% falls within the top ten clones. Sequencing input: peripheral blood. The source of these receptors is a woman in her 30s with COVID-19, enrolled during active disease.

This clone was observed a few times. V and J are TRBV20-1 and TRBJ1-1; D is undetermined. The CDR3 is 11 amino acids. Germline assignment: CDR1 DFQATT and CDR2 SNEGSKA (reference sequence). Trimming shortened V by 8 bases and J by 0 bases, and 7 bases separated the two germline ends. The CDR3 DNA is TGCAGTTCCCCCGTGAACACTGAAGCTTTCTTT. It translates to CSSPVNTEAFF.

The chain links TRBV2 to TRBJ2-3, with D possibly being TRBD1 (5 bases). The germline V gene encodes CDR1 SNHLY and CDR2 FYNNEI. This CDR3 region has 15 residues. Deletions cut 1 base from V and 5 bases from J, with 13 bases between. This chain's CDR3 is CASSEVGQGRDTQYF. CDR3 bases: TGTGCCAGCAGTGAAGTAGGGCAGGGAAGAGATACGCAGTATTTT.

This clone was detected a few times. This sequence joins TRBV7-9 and TRBJ1-1; a weak D match, TRBD1 (5 bases). CDR1 and CDR2 from the germline V gene are SEHNR and FQNEAQ (reference sequence). The CDR3 contains 13 residues. The V and J ends lost 1 base and 3 bases respectively, with 6 bases between them. The CDR3 DNA reads as TGTGCCAGCAGCTTAGAAGGGGACACTGAAGCTTTCTTT. This gives the protein CASSLEGDTEAFF.

The rearrangement uses TRBV19 and TRBJ2-3, with 7 nucleotides matching TRBD1. Germline V gene lookup returns CDR1 LNHDA and CDR2 SQIVND (reference sequence). With 6 bases clipped from V and 0 bases from J, the junction kept 12 bases outside the gene matches. This CDR3 is 17 amino acids long. CDR3 sequence: CASSLEGQASSTDTQYF. Here the CDR3 DNA reads TGTGCCAGTAGCCTCGAAGGACAGGCCTCTAGCACAGATACGCAGTATTTT.

V gene TRBV6-6 combines with J gene TRBJ2-1; the match to TRBD2 covers 9 bases. V gave up 3 bases and J gave up 7 bases; unmatched junction bases: 7. CDR1 is MNHNY, CDR2 SVGAGI, per germline (reference sequence). There are 15 residues in the CDR3. As DNA, the CDR3 is TGTGCCAGCAGTTATGGTAGCGGGAGAAGTAATGAGCAGTTCTTC. It translates to CASSYGSGRSNEQFF.

This chain connects TRBV3-1 (or the pseudogene TRBV3-2) to TRBJ2-5; D possibly corresponds to TRBD2 (5 bases). V dropped 4 bases and J dropped 5 bases, with 17 bases sitting between them. Germline assignment: CDR1 LGHDT and CDR2 YNNKEL (reference sequence). CDR3 length: 15 residues. CDR3 DNA sequence: TGTGCCAGCAGCCGTGTATCCCCACTAGAGGAGACCCAGTACTTC. As protein: CASSRVSPLEETQYF.

V and J are TRBV4-2 and TRBJ1-4; 11 bases map to TRBD1. The CDR3 has 15 residues. CDR1 and CDR2 from the germline V gene are LGHNA and YNFKEQ. V lost 6 bases, J lost 4 bases, and 4 bases stayed unmatched. The CDR3 DNA sequence: TGTGCCAGCAGACCGGGACAGGGGGATAATGAAAAACTGTTTTTT. Translation: CASRPGQGDNEKLFF.

In this sample, this clone turned up a few times. The chain has TRBV5-6 and TRBJ2-1, with 7 nucleotides matching TRBD2. CDR3 size: 15 residues. J lost 5 bases, V lost 4 bases, and 9 bases had no gene match. Germline V gives CDR1 SGHDT, CDR2 YYEEEE. The DNA for the CDR3 is TGTGCCAGCAGCCAACGCGGGGGAGGAAACAATGAGCAGTTCTTC. Translation: CASSQRGGGNNEQFF.

The rearrangement uses TRBV6-4 and TRBJ2-1; 9 bases agree with TRBD2. The V segment lost 6 bases and the J segment 8 bases; nucleotides outside the gene matches: 8. The CDR3 is made up of 14 amino acids. Germline loops: CDR1 MRHNA, CDR2 SNTAGT. CDR3 amino acids: CASSQGREGDEQFF. CDR3 coding DNA: TGTGCCAGCAGCCAAGGGCGGGAGGGGGATGAGCAGTTCTTC.

The rearrangement joins TRBV3-1 (or the pseudogene TRBV3-2) to TRBJ2-5, with D tentatively TRBD2 (5 bases). CDR1 LGHDT and CDR2 YNNKEL come from the germline V gene (reference sequence). The ends were cut back, 1 base at V and 3 bases at J, with 12 bases in the middle. This CDR3 spans 15 amino acids. This CDR3 is CASSQVGLAEETQYF. The CDR3 DNA reads as TGTGCCAGCAGCCAAGTTGGCCTAGCTGAAGAGACCCAGTACTTC.

This chain joins TRBV3-1 (or the pseudogene TRBV3-2) and TRBJ1-1; a possible D gene is TRBD1 (5 bases). This CDR3 comprises 14 residues. CDR1 is LGHDT, CDR2 YNNKEL, per germline (reference sequence). V lost 0 bases and J lost 2, with 7 bases in between. DNA of the CDR3: TGTGCCAGCAGCCAAGAGACAGATAACACTGAAGCTTTCTTT. It encodes CASSQETDNTEAFF.

The chain is built from TRBV25-1 and TRBJ2-3; D might be TRBD2 (6 bases). The CDR3 runs 15 residues. Trimming cost V 4 bases and J 2 bases, with 13 bases left between them. Germline values: CDR1 MGHDK, CDR2 SYGVNS. CDR3 amino acids: CASSGKRVSTDTQYF. For the CDR3, the DNA is TGTGCCAGCAGTGGTAAGCGGGTGTCCACAGATACGCAGTATTTT.

This clone has more than one count but fewer than ten. This chain uses TRBV11-2 with TRBJ1-1; D is unresolved. CDR1 and CDR2 (germline): SGHAT, FQNNGV. V lost 5 bases and J 4 bases, leaving 14 bases between the germline ends. There are 14 residues in the CDR3. CDR3 bases: TGTGCCAGCAGCCCGGCGGGCTGGGGCACTGAAGCTTTCTTT. Protein sequence: CASSPAGWGTEAFF.

The CDR3 here is CASSRGPREETQYF. CDR3 in DNA: TGTGCCAGCAGCCGGGGTCCCCGGGAAGAGACCCAGTACTTC. The chain links TRBV5-5 to TRBJ2-5; maybe TRBD2 (5 bases). The CDR3 covers 14 residues. CDR1 is SGHKS and CDR2 is YYEKEE in the germline V gene (reference sequence). Trimming pared 4 bases from V and 3 bases from J, leaving 13 bases between.

The count of this clone is one. The chain is built from TRBV3-1 (or the pseudogene TRBV3-2) and TRBJ2-2; possible D gene TRBD2, 6 bases. Germline CDR1 reads LGHDT; CDR2 reads YNNKEL (reference sequence). The CDR3 spans 14 residues. V dropped 4 bases and J dropped 2 bases, with 8 bases sitting between them. CDR3 amino acids: CASSRSGNTGELFF. The CDR3 DNA reads TGTGCCAGCAGCCGTAGCGGTAACACCGGGGAGCTGTTTTTT.

V and J are TRBV24-1 and TRBJ2-4, with 7 positions matching TRBD2. V shed 1 base and J 0 bases; nucleotides not matched to a gene: 14. CDR3 length: 20 amino acids. Germline CDR1 KGHDR, CDR2 SFDVKD. CDR3 nucleotides: TGTGCCACCAGTGATTTACGACTAGCCGGCCCCCTTCTAGCCAAAAACATTCAGTACTTC. This gives the protein CATSDLRLAGPLLAKNIQYF.

The gene calls are TRBV28 and TRBJ2-1; 9 nucleotides match TRBD2. J lost 2 bases, V lost 11 bases, and 7 bases had no gene match. The length of the CDR3 is 14 residues. Germline V gene data show CDR1 as MDHEN and CDR2 as SYDVKM. CDR3 bases: TGTGCCGGGGCGCGGGAGGGGACCTACAATGAGCAGTTCTTC. Its protein product is CAGAREGTYNEQFF.